These 15 T cell receptor beta chains originate from one sample sequenced in a study of cytomegalovirus exposure and HLA in healthy donors. The study ran its PCR with 60 Vbeta and 13 Jbeta primers. Some clones are missing from TCRdb's copy, which holds only in-frame ones; the method was immunoSEQ multiplex PCR. The data show over 80,000 clones, around 72% seen once. Sequenced: PBMCs. Every receptor here comes from a man aged 35 to 55 in good health and CMV-seronegative.

The chain employs TRBV6-5 and TRBJ1-4; D gene uncertain. Germline V gene data show CDR1 as MNHEY and CDR2 as SVGAGI. V was trimmed by 0 bases and J by 5 bases, leaving 7 bases between them. CDR3 size: 14 residues. Written as DNA, the CDR3 is TGTGCCAGCAGTTACTCAGCGGGGAATGAAAAACTGTTTTTT. Amino acid sequence: CASSYSAGNEKLFF.

This clone was observed a few times. The chain couples TRBV2 to TRBJ1-1, with D perhaps TRBD1 (5 bases). Germline CDR1 reads SNHLY; CDR2 reads FYNNEI. V lost 5 bases and J lost 7, with 14 bases in between. This CDR3 has 13 amino acids. CDR3 nucleotide sequence: TGTGCCAGCAGTAACTACCGACAGATTGAAGCTTTCTTT. Its protein product is CASSNYRQIEAFF.

The chain is built from TRBV10-3 and TRBJ1-6, with 8 bases that match TRBD1. This CDR3 spans 16 amino acids. J lost 4 bases, V lost 3 bases, and 5 bases had no gene match. Germline-derived CDR1 and CDR2 are ENHRY and SYGVKD. The CDR3 sequence: CAISDSQGVYNSPLHF. As DNA, the CDR3 is TGTGCCATCAGTGATTCACAGGGGGTGTATAATTCACCCCTCCACTTT.

The chain links TRBV2 to TRBJ2-1; the match to TRBD1 covers 8 bases. The CDR3 extends over 14 amino acids. After removal of 7 bases from V and 1 base from J, the junction contained 3 bases not matched to a gene. CDR1 is SNHLY, CDR2 FYNNEI, per germline. This chain's CDR3 is CASTGGRSYNEQFF. As DNA, the CDR3 is TGTGCCAGCACAGGGGGCCGGTCCTACAATGAGCAGTTCTTC.

The chain has TRBV5-1 and TRBJ2-1, with TRBD2 matching 7 bases. Germline CDR1 is SGHRS and CDR2 is YFSETQ. The J segment lost 8 bases and the V segment lost 0 bases, leaving 11 bases of the junction unmatched. The CDR3 spans 16 residues. The CDR3, as DNA: TGCGCCAGCAGCTTGGTATCCGGCGGGGGATACGATGAGCAGTTCTTC. Translating it yields CASSLVSGGGYDEQFF.

The chain couples TRBV5-4 to TRBJ2-7, with 11 bases matching TRBD1. The V and J ends lost 0 bases and 3 bases, in that order; junction bases with no gene match: 2. The length of the CDR3 is 15 residues. Germline V gives CDR1 SGHNT, CDR2 YYREEE (reference sequence). Written as DNA, the CDR3 is TGTGCCAGCAGCTTGGGGACAGGGGGCGGCTACGAGCAGTACTTC. It translates to CASSLGTGGGYEQYF.

The J gene is TRBJ1-3, the V gene TRBV27; tentative D call: TRBD1 (5 bases). Germline loops: CDR1 MNHEY, CDR2 SMNVEV (reference sequence). V was trimmed by 2 bases and J by 3 bases, leaving 11 bases between them. The CDR3 length is 15 residues. This chain's CDR3 is CASSLTGLRGNTIYF. The DNA of the CDR3 is TGTGCCAGCAGTTTAACAGGATTACGTGGAAACACCATATATTTT.

CDR3 amino acids: CASSLITSGGYNEQFF. The CDR3 DNA reads as TGTGCCAGCTCACTCATAACTAGCGGGGGATACAATGAGCAGTTCTTC. The chain couples TRBV18 to TRBJ2-1; 11 bases line up with TRBD2. V was pared by 4 bases and J by 4 bases, with 6 bases of the junction left unmatched. The CDR3 totals 16 residues. Germline V gene sequence: CDR1 KGHSH, CDR2 LQKENI.

The chain uses TRBV13 and TRBJ2-1; D remains unclear. V lost 0 bases and J 0 bases, leaving 15 bases between the germline ends. The CDR3 contains 18 residues. Germline CDR1 is PRHDT and CDR2 is FYEKMQ (reference sequence). The CDR3 is CASSLGTAIWSSYNEQFF. The CDR3 nucleotides read TGTGCCAGCAGCTTAGGGACTGCTATTTGGAGCTCCTACAATGAGCAGTTCTTC.

The chain joins TRBV7-9 to TRBJ2-7; 10 nucleotides match TRBD2. With V trimmed by 3 bases and J by 4 bases, 6 bases remained unmatched. The CDR3 sequence is 15 residues long. CDR1 is SEHNR, CDR2 FQNEAQ, per germline (reference sequence). The CDR3 protein is CASSFPSGGVYEQYF. The DNA of the CDR3 is TGTGCCAGCAGCTTCCCTAGCGGGGGCGTTTACGAGCAGTACTTC.

The chain uses TRBV2 and TRBJ1-1; 8 bases line up with TRBD1. Unmatched junction bases numbered 13, after V lost 6 bases and J lost 4 bases. The CDR3 contains 16 residues. Per the germline V gene, CDR1 is SNHLY and CDR2 is FYNNEI. The CDR3 DNA is TGTGCCAGCAGGGAGAACCCAGGGGGCGTGAGCACTGAAGCTTTCTTT. It is translated as CASRENPGGVSTEAFF.

V is TRBV29-1 and J is TRBJ2-7; D is perhaps TRBD2 (7 bases). The V gene lost 6 bases and the J gene lost 0 bases, with 12 bases spanning the gap. The CDR3 covers 13 residues. Germline values: CDR1 SQVTM, CDR2 ANQGSEA. The DNA of the CDR3 is TGCAGCGTGGGAGGGGGTGGCTCCTACGAGCAGTACTTC. Translated, it gives CSVGGGGSYEQYF.

This chain joins TRBV5-1 and TRBJ2-7, with D perhaps TRBD1 (6 bases). CDR1 SGHRS and CDR2 YFSETQ come from the germline V gene. The CDR3 loop spans 15 amino acids. Between the trimmed V and J ends, which lost 2 bases and 2 bases, there was a span of 14 bases. The CDR3 sequence: CASSFPGPGAYEQYF. The CDR3 DNA follows: TGCGCCAGCAGCTTTCCGGGTCCAGGGGCCTACGAGCAGTACTTC.

The V and J genes are TRBV11-2 and TRBJ2-1, with a possible D match to TRBD2 (7 bases). This CDR3 is 16 amino acids long. Germline CDR1 is SGHAT and CDR2 is FQNNGV. The V end was cut by 5 bases, the J end by 5 bases, with 19 bases between. The CDR3 protein is CASSRRRGAQDNEQFF. CDR3 DNA sequence: TGTGCCAGCAGCCGACGCCGGGGGGCGCAGGACAATGAGCAGTTCTTC. The entire variable domain, with the rest obtained from reference TRBV11-2 and TRBJ2-1, is as follows: EAGVAQSPRYKIIEKRQSVAFWCNPISGHATLYWYQQILGQGPKLLIQFQNNGVVDDSQLPKDRFSAERLKGVDSTLKIQPAKLEDSAVYLCASSRRRGAQDNEQFFGPGTRLTVL.

The chain has TRBV5-6 and TRBJ2-3; D uncertain. V was clipped by 0 bases and J by 3 bases, with 5 bases between them. The CDR3 totals 13 residues. Germline CDR1 and CDR2: SGHDT and YYEEEE. The CDR3 sequence is CASSLVPTDTQYF. CDR3 nucleotide sequence: TGTGCCAGCAGCTTGGTTCCAACAGATACGCAGTATTTT.